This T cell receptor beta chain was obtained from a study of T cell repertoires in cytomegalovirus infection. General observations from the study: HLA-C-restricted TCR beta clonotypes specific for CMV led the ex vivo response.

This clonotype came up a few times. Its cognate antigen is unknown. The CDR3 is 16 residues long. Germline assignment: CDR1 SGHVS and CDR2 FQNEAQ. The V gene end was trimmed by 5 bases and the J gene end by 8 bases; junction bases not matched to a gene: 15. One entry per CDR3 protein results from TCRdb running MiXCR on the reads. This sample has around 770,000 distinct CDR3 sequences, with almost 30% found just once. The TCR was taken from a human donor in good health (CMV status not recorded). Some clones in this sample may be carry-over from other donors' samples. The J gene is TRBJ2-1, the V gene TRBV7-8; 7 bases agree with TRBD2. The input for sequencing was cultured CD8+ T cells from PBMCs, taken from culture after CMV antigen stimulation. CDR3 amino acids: CASSPLTSSSAYEQFF. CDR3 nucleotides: TGTGCCAGCAGCCCGTTGACTAGCTCCTCGGCTTATGAGCAGTTCTTC. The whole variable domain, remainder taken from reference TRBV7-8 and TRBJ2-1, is GAGVSQSPRYKVAKRGQDVALRCDPISGHVSLFWYQQALGQGPEFLTYFQNEAQLDKSGLPSDRFFAERPEGSVSTLKIQRTQQEDSAVYLCASSPLTSSSAYEQFFGPGTRLTVL.